This TCR beta chain appears in the sequencing data of a study of T cells in women clearing cervical HPV infection. Study-wide background: Case blood was drawn a median approximately 21 weeks after lesion detection. Findings and limits, study-wide: Repertoire richness, not evenness, was significantly elevated in CIN3+ cases versus controls. TRBV6-7 relative abundance averaged roughly 0.099% in cases and under 0.2% in controls.

Concerning this clone itself: No antigen is known for it. The sequence runs out 3 residues before the end of the CDR3; the remainder is reconstructed from the germline J gene.

CDR1 is SGHKS and CDR2 is YYEKEE in the germline V gene (reference sequence). The CDR3 has 15 residues. Here immunoSEQ multiplex PCR was the method, and the copy in TCRdb shows in-frame clones only, minus some. The listing records 30,000 to 35,000 clones. This receptor was taken from a woman between 18 and 69 years old with a cervical HPV16 infection that either progressed to CIN3+ or cleared (not recorded which). The chain uses TRBV5-5 and TRBJ1-2; 8 bases are shared with TRBD1. What was sequenced was blood buffy coat. This chain's CDR3 is CASSLGLGRGQGYTF. The sequenced part of the CDR3 DNA is TGTGCCAGCAGCTTGGGGCTGGGCAGGGGGCAGGGC.